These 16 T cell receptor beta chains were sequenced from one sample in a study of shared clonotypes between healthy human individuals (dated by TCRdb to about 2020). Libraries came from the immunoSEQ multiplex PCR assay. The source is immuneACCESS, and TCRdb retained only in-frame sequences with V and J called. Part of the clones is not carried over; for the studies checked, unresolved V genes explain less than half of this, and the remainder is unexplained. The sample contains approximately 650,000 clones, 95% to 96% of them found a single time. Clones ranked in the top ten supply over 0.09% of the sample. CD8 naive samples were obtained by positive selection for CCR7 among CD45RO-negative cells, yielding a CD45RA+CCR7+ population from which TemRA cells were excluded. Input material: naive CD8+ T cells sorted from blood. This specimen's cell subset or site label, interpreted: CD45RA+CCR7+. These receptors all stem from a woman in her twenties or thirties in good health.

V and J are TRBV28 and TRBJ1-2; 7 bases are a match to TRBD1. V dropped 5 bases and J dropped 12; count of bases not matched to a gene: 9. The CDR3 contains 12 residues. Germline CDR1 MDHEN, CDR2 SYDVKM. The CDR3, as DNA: TGTGCCAGCAGTGTAGGGACAGTAAAAGACACCTTC. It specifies CASSVGTVKDTF.

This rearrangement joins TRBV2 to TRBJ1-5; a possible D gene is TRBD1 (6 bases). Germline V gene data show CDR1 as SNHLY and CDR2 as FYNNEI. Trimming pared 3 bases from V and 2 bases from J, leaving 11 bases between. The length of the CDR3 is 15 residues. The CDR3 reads CASSELGGGNQPQHF. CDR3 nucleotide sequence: TGTGCCAGCAGTGAGTTGGGGGGCGGCAATCAGCCCCAGCATTTT.

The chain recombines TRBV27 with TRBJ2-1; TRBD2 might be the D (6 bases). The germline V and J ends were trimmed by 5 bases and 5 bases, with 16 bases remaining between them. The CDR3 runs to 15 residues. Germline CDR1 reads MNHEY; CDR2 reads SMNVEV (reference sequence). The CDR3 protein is CASSPYTPGDNEQFF. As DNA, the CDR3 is TGTGCCAGCAGTCCGTACACTCCGGGGGACAATGAGCAGTTCTTC.

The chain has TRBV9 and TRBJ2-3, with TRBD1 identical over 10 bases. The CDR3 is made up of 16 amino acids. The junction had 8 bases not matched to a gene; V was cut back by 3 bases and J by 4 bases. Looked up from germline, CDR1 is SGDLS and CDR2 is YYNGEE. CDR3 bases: TGTGCCAGCAGCGCGACCGGGACAGGGGACGCAGATACGCAGTATTTT. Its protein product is CASSATGTGDADTQYF.

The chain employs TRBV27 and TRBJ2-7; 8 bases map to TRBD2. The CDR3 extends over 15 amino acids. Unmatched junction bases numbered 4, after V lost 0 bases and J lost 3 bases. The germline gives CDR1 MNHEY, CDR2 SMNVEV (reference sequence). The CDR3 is CASSLSGGERYEQYF. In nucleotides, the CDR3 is TGTGCCAGCAGTTTATCCGGGGGGGAACGCTACGAGCAGTACTTC.

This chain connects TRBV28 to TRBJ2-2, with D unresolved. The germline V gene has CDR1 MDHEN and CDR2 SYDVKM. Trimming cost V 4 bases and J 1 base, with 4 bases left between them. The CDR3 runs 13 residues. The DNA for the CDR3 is TGTGCCAGCAGTTCTGAGAACACCGGGGAGCTGTTTTTT. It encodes CASSSENTGELFF.

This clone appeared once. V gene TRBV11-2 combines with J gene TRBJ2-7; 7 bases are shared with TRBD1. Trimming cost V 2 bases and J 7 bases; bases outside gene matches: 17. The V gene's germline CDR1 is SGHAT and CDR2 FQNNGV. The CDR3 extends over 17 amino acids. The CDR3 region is CASSLQRGQGYPLEQYF. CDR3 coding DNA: TGTGCCAGCAGCTTACAGAGGGGGCAGGGCTACCCTTTGGAGCAGTACTTC. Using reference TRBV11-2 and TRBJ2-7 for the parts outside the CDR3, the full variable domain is EAGVAQSPRYKIIEKRQSVAFWCNPISGHATLYWYQQILGQGPKLLIQFQNNGVVDDSQLPKDRFSAERLKGVDSTLKIQPAKLEDSAVYLCASSLQRGQGYPLEQYFGPGTRLTVT.

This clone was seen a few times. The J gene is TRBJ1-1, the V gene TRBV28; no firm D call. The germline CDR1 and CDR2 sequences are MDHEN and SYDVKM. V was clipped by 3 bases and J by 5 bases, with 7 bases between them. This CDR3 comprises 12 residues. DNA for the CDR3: TGTGCCAGCAGTTTGGTCGGGACTGAAGCTTTCTTT. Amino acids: CASSLVGTEAFF.

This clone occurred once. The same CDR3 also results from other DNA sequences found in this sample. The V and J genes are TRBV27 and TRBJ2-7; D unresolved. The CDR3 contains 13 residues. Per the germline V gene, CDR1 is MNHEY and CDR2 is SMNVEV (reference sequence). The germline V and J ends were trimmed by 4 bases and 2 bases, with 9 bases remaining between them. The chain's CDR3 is CASSSGPPYEQYF. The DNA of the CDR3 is TGTGCCAGCAGTTCAGGACCGCCCTACGAGCAGTACTTC.

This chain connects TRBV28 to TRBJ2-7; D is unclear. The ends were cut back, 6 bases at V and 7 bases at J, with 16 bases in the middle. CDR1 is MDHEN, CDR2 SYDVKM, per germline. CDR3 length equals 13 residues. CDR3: CASSLGDSSEQYF. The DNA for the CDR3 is TGTGCCAGCAGCCTTGGGGATTCGAGTGAGCAGTACTTC.

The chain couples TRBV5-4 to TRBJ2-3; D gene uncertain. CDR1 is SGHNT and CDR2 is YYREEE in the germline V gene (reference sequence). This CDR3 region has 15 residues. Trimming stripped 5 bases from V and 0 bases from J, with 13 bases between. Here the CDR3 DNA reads TGTGCCAGCAGTGATGAGATCATAAGCACAGATACGCAGTATTTT. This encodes CASSDEIISTDTQYF.

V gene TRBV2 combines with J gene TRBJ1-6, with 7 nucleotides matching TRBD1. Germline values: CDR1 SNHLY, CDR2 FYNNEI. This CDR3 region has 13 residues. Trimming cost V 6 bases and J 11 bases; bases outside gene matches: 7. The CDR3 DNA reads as TGTGCCAGCAGGAACAGGGGAATGCCACCCCTCCACTTT. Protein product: CASRNRGMPPLHF.

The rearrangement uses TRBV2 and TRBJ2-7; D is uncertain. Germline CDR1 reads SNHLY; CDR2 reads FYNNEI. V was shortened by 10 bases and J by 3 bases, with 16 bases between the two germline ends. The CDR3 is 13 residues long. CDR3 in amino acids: CATCQDEDYEQYF. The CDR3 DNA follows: TGTGCCACCTGCCAGGACGAGGACTACGAGCAGTACTTC. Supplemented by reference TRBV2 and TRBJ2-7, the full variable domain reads EPEVTQTPSHQVTQMGQEVILRCVPISNHLYFYWYRQILGQKVEFLVSFYNNEISEKSEIFDDQFSVERPDGSNFTLKIRSTKLEDSAMYFCATCQDEDYEQYFGPGTRLTVT.

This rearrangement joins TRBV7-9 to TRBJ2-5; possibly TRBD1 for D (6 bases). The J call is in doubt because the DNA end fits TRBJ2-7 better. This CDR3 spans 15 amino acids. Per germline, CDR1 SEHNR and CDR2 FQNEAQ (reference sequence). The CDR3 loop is CASSQLAPTGREQYF. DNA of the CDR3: TGTGCCAGCAGCCAACTCGCGCCCACAGGGCGCGAGCAGTACTTC.

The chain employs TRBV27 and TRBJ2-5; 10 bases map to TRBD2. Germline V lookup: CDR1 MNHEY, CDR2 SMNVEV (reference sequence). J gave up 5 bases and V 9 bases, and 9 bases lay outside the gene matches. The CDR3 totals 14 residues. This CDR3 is CASRKLAGYETQYF. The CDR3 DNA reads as TGTGCCAGTAGGAAACTAGCGGGATACGAGACCCAGTACTTC.

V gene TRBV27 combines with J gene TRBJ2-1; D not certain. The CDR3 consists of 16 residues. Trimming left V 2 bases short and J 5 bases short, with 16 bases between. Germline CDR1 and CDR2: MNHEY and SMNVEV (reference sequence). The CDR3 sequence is CASSLMFGSVDNEQFF. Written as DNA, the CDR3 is TGTGCCAGCAGTTTAATGTTCGGGTCGGTTGACAATGAGCAGTTCTTC.